Described below is a single TCR beta chain sequence and its context. No antigen is known for it. CDR1 is MGHRA, CDR2 YSYEKL, per germline. Trimming removed 0 bases at V and 7 bases at J, with 17 bases between. The CDR3 contains 16 residues. The source of the sample is a study of T-cell memory formation after mild COVID-19. Findings and caveats of the study: The pre-infection memory compartment contained some responding clones, suggesting cross-reactive memory joined. Contracting CD8+ clones were enriched in EMRA, CD4+ mainly in CM and EM.

TCRdb itself ran the 5' RACE reads through MiXCR, one entry per CDR3 protein. The sample lists roughly 150,000 distinct CDR3 sequences; more than 14% were seen once. This chain connects TRBV4-1 to TRBJ2-3, with D possibly being TRBD2 (6 bases). The sequence came from an adult woman who had mild COVID-19 (a few samples of this study predate the infection). Cell type and time point are not known. The sequencing input was PBMCs or a T cell subset sorted from them (not recorded which). DNA of the CDR3: TGCGCCAGCAGCCAAGACTCTTCGGGACTGGGATATACGCAGTATTTT. This sequence encodes CASSQDSSGLGYTQYF.